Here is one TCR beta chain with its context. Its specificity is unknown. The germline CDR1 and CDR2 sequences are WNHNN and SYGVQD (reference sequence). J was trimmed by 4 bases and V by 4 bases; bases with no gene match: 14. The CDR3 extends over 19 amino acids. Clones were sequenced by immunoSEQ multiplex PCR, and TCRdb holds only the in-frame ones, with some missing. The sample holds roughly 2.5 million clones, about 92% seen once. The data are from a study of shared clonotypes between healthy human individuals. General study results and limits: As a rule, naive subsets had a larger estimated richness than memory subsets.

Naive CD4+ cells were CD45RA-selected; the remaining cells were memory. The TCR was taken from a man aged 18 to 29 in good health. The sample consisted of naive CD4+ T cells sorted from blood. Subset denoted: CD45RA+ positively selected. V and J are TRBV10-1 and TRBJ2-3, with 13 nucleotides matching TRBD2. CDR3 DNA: TGCGCCAGCAGTGTGAGTATAGGACTAGCGGGAGATACGGCAGATACGCAGTATTTT. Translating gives CASSVSIGLAGDTADTQYF.